These T cell receptor beta chains were read from a single sample in a study of early T cells in non-severe SARS-CoV-2 infection. TCRdb reprocessed the 5' RACE reads with MiXCR, giving one entry per CDR3 protein. The data show about 25,000 distinct CDR3 sequences, with approximately 4% seen just once and approximately 10% held by the top ten. Sequences were obtained from whole blood. The receptors originated from an adult who was a healthcare worker with PCR-confirmed SARS-CoV-2 infection or an uninfected control (not recorded which). Each CDR3 is given with its conserved first and last residue. The D gene is left open where the match is weak. Rows may omit the clone size; those that give it use once, few, many or a size class.

d_call j_call clone_size v_call cdr3_aa cdr3_nt
TRBD2 TRBJ2-1 many TRBV7-6 CASSSGLAGGKMSYNEQFF TGTGCCAGCAGCTCGGGACTAGCGGGAGGAAAGATGTCCTACAATGAGCAGTTCTTC
- TRBJ1-1 many TRBV6-2/TRBV6-3 CASSYVLGTPSTEAFF TGTGCCAGCAGTTACGTCTTGGGGACCCCGAGCACTGAAGCTTTCTTT
TRBD2 TRBJ2-4 many TRBV15 CATSRDRGDGIQYF TGTGCCACCAGCAGAGATCGGGGGGACGGCATTCAGTACTTC
- TRBJ2-1 few TRBV7-3 CASSLSGLPQNEQFF TGTGCCAGCAGCTTGTCCGGACTACCACAAAATGAGCAGTTCTTC
TRBD1 TRBJ1-1 many TRBV20-1 CSARDRGPTEAFF TGCAGTGCTAGAGACAGGGGGCCAACTGAAGCTTTCTTT
TRBD2 TRBJ2-2 many TRBV15 CATSRGREGGAGELFF TGTGCCACCAGCAGAGGACGGGAGGGGGGCGCCGGGGAGCTGTTTTTT
TRBD2 TRBJ2-1 many TRBV18 CASSPAAGDEQFF TGTGCCAGCTCACCCGCAGCGGGAGATGAGCAGTTCTTC
TRBD1 TRBJ2-2 many TRBV19 CASRYRGTGELFF TGTGCCAGCAGATACAGGGGCACCGGGGAGCTGTTTTTT
- TRBJ2-7 many TRBV11-2 CASSAHYEQYF TGTGCCAGCAGCGCCCACTACGAGCAGTACTTC
TRBD2 TRBJ2-7 many TRBV2 CASSETSGSTHEQYF TGTGCCAGCAGTGAGACTAGCGGGAGTACCCACGAGCAGTACTTC
- TRBJ1-2 - TRBV7-9 CASSLQGLYGYTF TGTGCCAGCAGCTTACAGGGGCTCTATGGCTACACCTTC
TRBD1 TRBJ2-1 many TRBV20-1 CSARLDRGFNNEQFF TGCAGTGCCCGCCTGGACAGGGGGTTTAACAATGAGCAGTTCTTC
TRBD1 TRBJ2-3 many TRBV29-1 CSVGGQGNPADTQYF TGCAGCGTTGGAGGACAGGGTAATCCAGCAGATACGCAGTATTTT
- TRBJ2-7 many TRBV11-2 CASSLNPRGSSRHYEQYF TGTGCCAGCAGCTTAAACCCTCGGGGGAGTAGCCGACACTACGAGCAGTACTTC
TRBD1 TRBJ2-7 - TRBV6-1 CANSAGQGGYEQYF TGTGCCAACAGTGCCGGACAGGGGGGGTACGAGCAGTACTTC
TRBD2 TRBJ2-7 many TRBV29-1 CSVEPAGGVRQYF TGCAGCGTTGAACCAGCGGGAGGTGTTAGGCAGTACTTC
- TRBJ2-7 many TRBV24-1 CATSGWDSNEQYF TGTGCCACCAGTGGTTGGGACTCCAACGAGCAGTACTTC
- TRBJ2-7 few TRBV20-1 CSASLPGRYEQYF TGCAGTGCTAGTTTGCCCGGCAGGTACGAGCAGTACTTC
- TRBJ2-7 many TRBV7-9 CASSLDVEDSYEQYF TGTGCCAGCAGCTTGGACGTGGAGGACTCCTACGAGCAGTACTTC
TRBD2 TRBJ2-1 many TRBV6-1 CASKTSGSSYNEQFF TGTGCCAGCAAAACTAGCGGCAGCTCCTACAATGAGCAGTTCTTC
- TRBJ2-2 many TRBV15 CATSSRHAANTGELFF TGTGCCACCAGCAGCCGACATGCCGCGAACACCGGGGAGCTGTTTTTT
TRBD2 TRBJ2-1 many TRBV7-3 CASSRISGRNEQFF TGTGCCAGCAGCAGGATTAGCGGGAGGAATGAGCAGTTCTTC
TRBD1 TRBJ1-4 many TRBV4-1 CASSRATGGAVRANEKLFF TGCGCCAGCAGCCGAGCCACAGGGGGCGCGGTGAGGGCTAATGAAAAACTGTTTTTT
- TRBJ2-1 many TRBV29-1 CSVEAGSLSSYNEQFF TGCAGCGTTGAAGCGGGGTCCCTGAGCTCCTACAATGAGCAGTTCTTC
TRBD2 TRBJ2-1 - TRBV24-1 CATSDSLTTSGITNEQFF TGTGCCACCAGTGATTCCCTAACCACTAGCGGGATAACGAATGAGCAGTTCTTC
- TRBJ1-1 many TRBV5-1 CASSLALGGNTEAFF TGCGCCAGCAGCTTGGCTTTAGGGGGGAACACTGAAGCTTTCTTT
TRBD2 TRBJ2-1 many TRBV10-3 CAISESMAGELYNEQFF TGTGCCATCAGTGAGTCGATGGCGGGAGAACTCTACAATGAGCAGTTCTTC
- TRBJ2-3 few TRBV28 CASSPTGDTDTQYF TGTGCCAGCAGTCCCACGGGGGACACAGATACGCAGTATTTT
TRBD1 TRBJ2-1 - TRBV6-1 CASRVTGGLAGNEQFF TGTGCCAGCAGGGTTACAGGGGGCCTGGCGGGCAATGAGCAGTTCTTC
- TRBJ1-3 many TRBV12-3/TRBV12-4 CASSTRGPGNTIYF TGTGCCAGCAGTACACGGGGGCCCGGAAACACCATATATTTT
- TRBJ2-5 many TRBV6-5 CASSTGETQYF TGTGCCAGCAGTACCGGGGAGACCCAGTACTTC
- TRBJ2-3 few TRBV4-2 CASSQDGAVSDTQYF TGTGCCAGCAGCCAAGACGGGGCAGTGTCAGATACGCAGTATTTT
TRBD1 TRBJ1-2 many TRBV20-1 CSATTGEGYGYTF TGCAGTGCCACGACAGGGGAGGGCTATGGCTACACCTTC
- TRBJ1-4 few TRBV5-1 CASSAGPNEKLFF TGCGCCAGCAGCGCGGGCCCTAATGAAAAACTGTTTTTT
TRBD1 TRBJ2-3 medium-sized TRBV7-6 CASSFRQGTDTQYF TGTGCCAGCAGCTTCCGACAGGGTACAGATACGCAGTATTTT
- TRBJ1-5 many TRBV12-3/TRBV12-4 CASSRDGSNQPQHF TGTGCCAGCAGTCGGGACGGAAGCAATCAGCCCCAGCATTTT
- TRBJ2-5 few TRBV20-1 CSARDWLQEETQYF TGCAGTGCTAGAGATTGGCTACAGGAAGAGACCCAGTACTTC
TRBD2 TRBJ2-1 many TRBV20-1 CSASKLAGVWATYNEQFF TGCAGTGCTAGTAAGCTAGCGGGAGTGTGGGCCACCTACAATGAGCAGTTCTTC
TRBD1 TRBJ1-2 many TRBV4-1 CASSQDLGGAQGAVNGYTF TGCGCCAGCAGCCAAGATCTCGGCGGCGCACAGGGGGCTGTGAATGGCTACACCTTC
TRBD1 TRBJ1-1 many TRBV7-3 CASSPAGGLVFEAFF TGTGCCAGCAGTCCTGCAGGGGGCCTGGTCTTTGAAGCTTTCTTT
- TRBJ2-5 - TRBV5-1 CASSLVLAGETQYF TGCGCCAGCAGCTTGGTGCTAGCAGGAGAGACCCAGTACTTC
TRBD2 TRBJ2-1 many TRBV2 CASRVGLAGDEQFF TGTGCCAGCAGGGTGGGACTAGCGGGAGATGAGCAGTTCTTC
- TRBJ1-2 few TRBV3-1 CASSLADLKGRGYTF TGTGCCAGCAGCCTTGCGGATCTCAAGGGGAGAGGCTACACCTTC
- TRBJ2-7 many TRBV27 CARINPDADYEQYF TGTGCCAGAATAAATCCGGACGCTGACTACGAGCAGTACTTC
- TRBJ2-1 many TRBV7-8 CASSLAKGGTYNEQFF TGTGCCAGCAGCTTAGCAAAGGGCGGGACCTACAATGAGCAGTTCTTC
- TRBJ2-2 once TRBV19 CASSISRDTGELFF TGTGCCAGTAGTATAAGCAGGGACACCGGGGAGCTGTTTTTT
- TRBJ2-7 - TRBV2 CASSPRTGVYEQYF TGTGCCAGCAGTCCAAGGACGGGAGTCTACGAGCAGTACTTC
TRBD1 TRBJ1-5 - TRBV2 CASTGTGNQPQHF TGTGCCAGCACAGGGACAGGCAATCAGCCCCAGCATTTT
- TRBJ2-7 many TRBV28 CASSLLGTTYEQYF TGTGCCAGCAGTTTACTTGGCACCACCTACGAGCAGTACTTC
TRBD2 TRBJ2-1 many TRBV6-4 CASSSTSGHNEQFF TGTGCCAGCTCTTCGACTAGCGGACACAATGAGCAGTTCTTC
- TRBJ2-2 many TRBV2 CASSELARQRSKSTTGELFF TGTGCCAGCAGTGAATTGGCTCGGCAAAGGTCCAAGAGTACCACCGGGGAGCTGTTTTTT
TRBD2 TRBJ2-1 many TRBV7-2 CASSLAPLAGEGVF TGTGCCAGCAGCTTAGCCCCCCTAGCGGGAGAGGGGGTCTTC
TRBD1 TRBJ2-3 many TRBV7-8 CASTWTGGRTDTQYF TGTGCCAGCACCTGGACAGGGGGGAGAACAGATACGCAGTATTTT
TRBD1 TRBJ1-4 medium-sized TRBV7-9 CASTIRGGNEKLFF TGTGCCAGCACCATACGAGGGGGCAACGAAAAACTGTTTTTT
TRBD2 TRBJ2-4 many TRBV12-3/TRBV12-4 CASSPPRLAGVGAKNIQYF TGTGCCAGCAGTCCCCCCAGACTAGCGGGAGTTGGGGCCAAAAACATTCAGTACTTC
TRBD2 TRBJ2-5 many TRBV11-2 CASSLKGGAETQYF TGTGCCAGCAGTTTGAAGGGAGGGGCAGAGACCCAGTACTTC
- TRBJ2-7 many TRBV7-9 CASSLNAQGGYEQYF TGTGCCAGCAGCTTAAACGCCCAGGGGGGATACGAGCAGTACTTC